This passage covers 9 T cell receptor beta chains from one sample sequenced in a study of CD8+ T cells in alopecia areata. RNA extraction was followed by reverse transcription into cDNA, which acted as the sequencing template. Generated by immunoSEQ multiplex PCR, the TCRdb table keeps only in-frame clones and is missing some. Sampling found about 9,000 clones, none seen once. CD4, CD8alpha, NKG2D, NKG2ACE and other markers were used to sort pooled cutaneous lymph node cells. Input material: CD8+ T cells sorted from a lymph node. The receptors were sampled from a C3H/HeJ mouse with alopecia areata. This strain's MHC haplotype is H2-k.

At least ten counts were recorded for this clone. Gene and germline names: mouse. The read terminates 4 residues ahead of where the CDR3 ends, so the germline J gene completes it. The V and J genes are TRBV12-2 and TRBJ2-5; 12 nucleotides line up with TRBD2. CDR1 is SGHLS, CDR2 HYDKME, per germline. This CDR3 comprises 17 residues. CDR3 loop: CASSLLSRDWGEDTQYF. CDR3 bases read: TGTGCCAGCTCTCTCCTGTCCCGGGACTGGGGGGAAGAC.

Comments on this clone: Here the gene names and germline are mouse. The read finishes 4 residues shy of the CDR3 end, and the germline J gene is used to complete it. The chain carries TRBV4 and TRBJ2-5, with TRBD2 matching 11 bases. The V segment lost 6 bases and the J segment 0 bases; nucleotides outside the gene matches: 5. This CDR3 comprises 16 residues. CDR1 LGHDT and CDR2 YNNKQL come from the germline V gene (reference sequence). CDR3 bases read: TGTGCCAGCAGTCCAGACTGGGGGGGTAACCAAGAC. Translated: CASSPDWGGNQD. The full CDR3 protein reads CASSPDWGGNQDTQYF.

This clone was counted many times. Germline and genes: mouse. The observed sequence ends 4 residues before the CDR3 terminus, with the missing tail filled in from the germline J gene. The rearrangement uses TRBV14 and TRBJ2-5; the match to TRBD2 covers 8 bases. The V gene's germline CDR1 is SGHDT and CDR2 FRDEAV. V trimming: 5 bases; J trimming: 3 bases; junction bases outside the gene matches: 2. This CDR3 is built from 13 residues. CDR3 DNA (partial): TGTGCCAGCAGACACTGGGGGCAAGAC. As protein: CASRHWGQD. The full CDR3 is CASRHWGQDTQYF.

This clone was observed at least ten times. Genes here carry mouse names. The CDR3 end falls 4 residues outside the read, so it is completed with the germline J gene. This chain links TRBV13-3 with TRBJ2-3; 10 nucleotides align to TRBD2. Germline V gene data show CDR1 as NNHDY and CDR2 as SYVADS. The CDR3 spans 16 residues. V shed 2 bases and J 0 bases; nucleotides not matched to a gene: 3. The CDR3 DNA, read in part, is TGTGCCAGCAGTGAGGCTGGGGGGGCTAGTGCAGAA. Translation: CASSEAGGASAE. The full CDR3 is CASSEAGGASAETLYF.

This clone was seen many times. Gene names and germline refer to mouse. The CDR3 extends 4 residues past the end of the read, so its final part is completed from the germline J gene. The J gene is TRBJ1-1, the V gene TRBV1; tentatively, D is TRBD1 (5 bases). In germline, CDR1 is NSQYPW, CDR2 LRSPGD (reference sequence). The CDR3 has 13 amino acids. The ends were cut back, 5 bases at V and 2 bases at J, with 9 bases in the middle. Incomplete CDR3 DNA: TGCACCTGCAGTTGGACACTCAACACA. Translated: CTCSWTLNT. Given in full, the CDR3 is CTCSWTLNTEVFF.

A word on this clone: All gene names here are mouse names. The read terminates 4 residues ahead of where the CDR3 ends, so the germline J gene completes it. The chain uses TRBV13-3 and TRBJ2-7; D may be TRBD2 (5 bases). The CDR3 runs to 14 residues. Between the trimmed V and J ends, which lost 1 base and 0 bases, there was a span of 8 bases. In germline, CDR1 is NNHDY, CDR2 SYVADS. The DNA read from the CDR3 is TGTGCCAGCAGTGATTTGGGGAGCTCCTAT. As protein: CASSDLGSSY. The CDR3 in its entirety is CASSDLGSSYEQYF.

Judged by abundance, this clone is large. Germline and genes here are mouse. The CDR3 end lies 4 residues beyond the end of the read and is filled in from the germline J gene. V is TRBV19 and J is TRBJ2-2; 7 bases agree with TRBD1. V dropped 4 bases and J dropped 3; count of bases not matched to a gene: 6. The CDR3 contains 15 residues. The germline CDR1 and CDR2 sequences are FNHDT and SITEND (reference sequence). The CDR3 here is CASSVTGKDTGQLYF. CDR3 DNA, as far as it was read: TGTGCCAGCAGTGTGACAGGGAAGGACACCGGG.

This clone was seen at least ten times. Gene names and germline refer to mouse. The read finishes 4 residues shy of the CDR3 end, and the germline J gene is used to complete it. This chain connects TRBV13-3 to TRBJ1-1; 9 bases line up with TRBD1. Germline assignment: CDR1 NNHDY and CDR2 SYVADS. CDR3 length: 15 amino acids. V was clipped by 0 bases and J by 3 bases; unmatched bases: 3. The sequenced CDR3 bases are TGTGCCAGCAGTGATGGGGACAGGGACGACACA. Amino acids: CASSDGDRDDT. The CDR3 as a whole reads CASSDGDRDDTEVFF.

This clone was counted a few times. Gene names and germline match the mouse. The read terminates 4 residues ahead of where the CDR3 ends, so the germline J gene completes it. The V call is TRBV31, the J call TRBJ1-1, with 8 bases identical to TRBD1. Losses at the gene ends were 2 bases for V and 1 base for J; bases not matched to a gene: 3. Germline CDR1 GKSSPN, CDR2 SITVG. This CDR3 is 14 amino acids long. The CDR3: CAWSYGTGNTEVFF. Incomplete CDR3 DNA: TGTGCCTGGAGTTACGGGACAGGGAACACA.